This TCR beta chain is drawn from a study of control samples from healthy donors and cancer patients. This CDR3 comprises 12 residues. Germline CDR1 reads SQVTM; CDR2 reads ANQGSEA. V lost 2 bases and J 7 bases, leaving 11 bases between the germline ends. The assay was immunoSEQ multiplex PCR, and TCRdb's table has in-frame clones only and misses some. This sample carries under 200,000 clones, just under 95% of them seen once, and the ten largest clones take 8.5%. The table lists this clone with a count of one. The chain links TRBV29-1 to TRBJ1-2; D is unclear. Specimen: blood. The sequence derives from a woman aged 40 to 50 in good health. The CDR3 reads CSVENVLGGYTF. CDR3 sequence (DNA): TGCAGCGTTGAAAATGTTCTGGGTGGCTACACCTTC.